Listed below are T cell receptor beta chains from one sample, sequenced in a study of beta chain features in type 1 diabetes. The protocol was immunoSEQ multiplex PCR, while the TCRdb copy is restricted to in-frame clones and leaves out a portion. This table has 500,000 to 850,000 clones, 11% to 15% appearing once. The source material was naive CD4+ T cells from blood. These receptors were collected from a man aged 18 to 35 with type 1 diabetes. The CDR3 runs from the conserved cysteine through the conserved F or W. Fields, in order: V gene, D gene, J gene, clone size, CDR3 protein, CDR3 DNA. A D gene is named only where the DNA matches it firmly. A row's size may be missing; if present it is once, few, many or a size class.

v_call: TRBV7-9
d_call: TRBD1
j_call: TRBJ2-1
clone_size: .
cdr3_aa: CASSIGQGAIDEQFF
cdr3_nt: TGTGCCAGCAGCATCGGACAGGGGGCTATTGATGAGCAGTTCTTC

v_call: TRBV23-1
d_call: .
j_call: TRBJ1-1
clone_size: few
cdr3_aa: CASPRGGNFTEAFF
cdr3_nt: TGCGCCAGCCCGAGGGGGGGCAACTTCACTGAAGCTTTCTTT

v_call: TRBV9
d_call: .
j_call: TRBJ2-3
clone_size: few
cdr3_aa: CASSVALNTDTQYF
cdr3_nt: TGTGCCAGCAGCGTAGCTCTCAACACAGATACGCAGTATTTT

v_call: TRBV6-5
d_call: .
j_call: TRBJ1-1
clone_size: .
cdr3_aa: CASIEGMNTEAFF
cdr3_nt: TGTGCCAGCATCGAGGGGATGAACACTGAAGCTTTCTTT

v_call: TRBV7-3
d_call: .
j_call: TRBJ1-1
clone_size: few
cdr3_aa: CASSRARNTEAFF
cdr3_nt: TGTGCCAGCTCTCGGGCACGGAACACTGAAGCTTTCTTT

v_call: TRBV5-1
d_call: .
j_call: TRBJ2-4
clone_size: few
cdr3_aa: CASSELMSKNIQYF
cdr3_nt: TGCGCCAGCAGCGAACTCATGAGTAAAAACATTCAGTACTTC

v_call: TRBV19
d_call: .
j_call: TRBJ2-7
clone_size: .
cdr3_aa: CASSMQGAYEQYF
cdr3_nt: TGTGCCAGTAGTATGCAGGGTGCCTACGAGCAGTACTTC

v_call: TRBV30
d_call: TRBD1
j_call: TRBJ2-2
clone_size: .
cdr3_aa: CAWSEYRGLNTGELFF
cdr3_nt: TGTGCCTGGAGTGAATACAGGGGCTTGAACACCGGGGAGCTGTTTTTT

v_call: TRBV28
d_call: .
j_call: TRBJ1-1
clone_size: .
cdr3_aa: CASGLRTEAFF
cdr3_nt: TGTGCCAGCGGGTTAAGGACTGAAGCTTTCTTT

v_call: TRBV11-1
d_call: .
j_call: TRBJ1-6
clone_size: few
cdr3_aa: CASSSHSSTNSPLHF
cdr3_nt: TGTGCCAGCAGCTCGCACAGCAGCACCAATTCACCCCTCCACTTT

v_call: TRBV18
d_call: .
j_call: TRBJ2-5
clone_size: few
cdr3_aa: CASSPRRGQETQYF
cdr3_nt: TGTGCCAGCTCACCGAGAAGGGGGCAAGAGACCCAGTACTTC

v_call: TRBV5-4
d_call: TRBD2
j_call: TRBJ2-1
clone_size: few
cdr3_aa: CASSLNLGGGADEQFF
cdr3_nt: TGTGCCAGCAGCCTCAATTTGGGCGGGGGGGCCGATGAGCAGTTCTTC

v_call: TRBV18
d_call: .
j_call: TRBJ2-7
clone_size: .
cdr3_aa: CASSPPRGTNSYEQYF
cdr3_nt: TGTGCCAGCTCACCTCCGCGGGGGACAAACTCCTACGAGCAGTACTTC

v_call: TRBV6-6
d_call: .
j_call: TRBJ2-7
clone_size: .
cdr3_aa: CASTLLTGRYEQYF
cdr3_nt: TGTGCCAGCACCTTACTCACCGGCCGTTACGAGCAGTACTTC

v_call: TRBV7-2
d_call: .
j_call: TRBJ2-1
clone_size: .
cdr3_aa: CASSAGSYNEQFF
cdr3_nt: TGTGCCAGCAGCGCAGGCTCCTACAATGAGCAGTTCTTC

v_call: TRBV5-1
d_call: .
j_call: TRBJ2-3
clone_size: .
cdr3_aa: CASSPDGEHSTDTQYF
cdr3_nt: TGCGCCAGCAGCCCGGACGGGGAGCACAGCACAGATACGCAGTATTTT

v_call: TRBV7-9
d_call: .
j_call: TRBJ2-7
clone_size: .
cdr3_aa: CASSFHNTYEQYF
cdr3_nt: TGTGCCAGCAGCTTTCACAACACCTACGAGCAGTACTTC

v_call: TRBV7-9
d_call: .
j_call: TRBJ1-6
clone_size: .
cdr3_aa: CASSLSRALGNSPLHF
cdr3_nt: TGTGCCAGCAGCTTATCACGTGCTCTCGGTAATTCACCCCTCCACTTT

v_call: TRBV18
d_call: .
j_call: TRBJ1-1
clone_size: .
cdr3_aa: CASSPAYSGSTEAFF
cdr3_nt: TGTGCCAGCTCACCAGCGTACTCGGGGAGCACTGAAGCTTTCTTT

v_call: TRBV7-2
d_call: .
j_call: TRBJ2-1
clone_size: .
cdr3_aa: CASSPPRLVHEQFF
cdr3_nt: TGTGCCAGCAGCCCCCCCCGACTAGTACATGAGCAGTTCTTC

v_call: TRBV5-1
d_call: TRBD2
j_call: TRBJ2-5
clone_size: .
cdr3_aa: CASSLVGGSEETQYF
cdr3_nt: TGCGCCAGCAGCTTGGTGGGCGGGAGCGAGGAGACCCAGTACTTC

v_call: TRBV11-2
d_call: .
j_call: TRBJ2-5
clone_size: .
cdr3_aa: CASSFGNFQETQYF
cdr3_nt: TGTGCCAGCAGCTTCGGAAACTTTCAAGAGACCCAGTACTTC

v_call: TRBV7-2
d_call: TRBD1
j_call: TRBJ1-6
clone_size: few
cdr3_aa: CASSFGTGTSPLHF
cdr3_nt: TGTGCCAGCAGCTTCGGGACAGGGACCTCACCCCTCCACTTT

v_call: TRBV11-3
d_call: TRBD2
j_call: TRBJ2-1
clone_size: .
cdr3_aa: CASRAGGIQEGDEQFF
cdr3_nt: TGTGCCAGCAGAGCGGGAGGGATACAAGAAGGGGATGAGCAGTTCTTC

v_call: TRBV28
d_call: .
j_call: TRBJ2-5
clone_size: .
cdr3_aa: CASSLANYQETQYF
cdr3_nt: TGTGCCAGCAGTTTGGCTAATTACCAAGAGACCCAGTACTTC

v_call: TRBV5-6
d_call: .
j_call: TRBJ2-7
clone_size: few
cdr3_aa: CASSFPGLVREQYF
cdr3_nt: TGTGCCAGCAGCTTTCCGGGGCTCGTTCGCGAGCAGTACTTC

v_call: TRBV18
d_call: .
j_call: TRBJ2-5
clone_size: few
cdr3_aa: CASSPPSQETQYF
cdr3_nt: TGTGCCAGCTCACCACCGAGCCAAGAGACCCAGTACTTC